The 17 T cell receptor beta chains below all came from one sample that was sequenced in a study of T cell responses to AZD1222 COVID-19 vaccine. Profiling relied on immunoSEQ multiplex PCR, and the TCRdb table lists in-frame clones only, not all of them. The sample holds about 110,000 clones, around 90% seen once. Specimen: peripheral blood, collected on day 0 of MenACWY control vaccination. These receptors all come from an adult in good health.

V is TRBV4-1 and J is TRBJ1-2; D unclear. Trimming took off 1 base at V and 5 bases at J, with 8 bases between the two ends. CDR3 length: 13 residues. Germline CDR1 is MGHRA and CDR2 is YSYEKL. CDR3 loop: CASSQGGKYGYTF. DNA for the CDR3: TGCGCCAGCAGCCAAGGCGGGAAGTATGGCTACACCTTC.

This sequence joins TRBV29-1 and TRBJ1-2; D unclear. This CDR3 region has 12 residues. Per germline, CDR1 SQVTM and CDR2 ANQGSEA. The germline V and J ends were trimmed by 6 bases and 6 bases, with 14 bases remaining between them. CDR3 nucleotides: TGCAGCGTCGCCGACGCTAGGCATGGCTACACCTTC. It is translated as CSVADARHGYTF. Drawing the rest from reference TRBV29-1 and TRBJ1-2, the complete variable domain is SAVISQKPSRDICQRGTSLTIQCQVDSQVTMMFWYRQQPGQSLTLIATANQGSEATYESGFVIDKFPISRPNLTFSTLTVSNMSPEDSSIYLCSVADARHGYTFGSGTRLTVV.

The chain recombines TRBV6-4 with TRBJ2-3; D is perhaps TRBD2 (6 bases). Trimming shortened V by 5 bases and J by 10 bases, and 16 bases separated the two germline ends. Germline V gene data show CDR1 as MRHNA and CDR2 as SNTAGT. The CDR3 is 13 residues long. CDR3 DNA: TGTGCCAGCAGTCCGGAGGAGGGGAGTCCGCAGTATTTT. Translation: CASSPEEGSPQYF.

The chain joins TRBV19 to TRBJ1-4, with D unclear. CDR1 and CDR2 (germline): LNHDA, SQIVND (reference sequence). Trimming shortened V by 3 bases and J by 8 bases, and 16 bases separated the two germline ends. The CDR3 is 15 amino acids. DNA of the CDR3: TGTGCCAGTAGTATCGACCGGCGGATTCAGGAAAAACTGTTTTTT. It is translated as CASSIDRRIQEKLFF.

The chain links TRBV6-5 to TRBJ1-1, with TRBD1 identical over 8 bases. The CDR3 has 15 amino acids. The germline gives CDR1 MNHEY, CDR2 SVGAGI. V was pared by 0 bases and J by 1 base, with 1 base of the junction left unmatched. In DNA, the CDR3 is TGTGCCAGCAGTTACTCGACAGGGGCGAACACTGAAGCTTTCTTT. As protein: CASSYSTGANTEAFF.

The genes are TRBV28 and TRBJ2-2, with a possible D match to TRBD1 (5 bases). CDR3 length: 13 amino acids. Germline V CDR1 and CDR2: MDHEN, SYDVKM. V lost 7 bases and J lost 6, with 12 bases in between. The CDR3 DNA sequence: TGTGCCAGCATGACCCTGGGGCCCGGGGAGCTGTTTTTT. Translation: CASMTLGPGELFF.

The chain combines TRBV19 with TRBJ1-2, with TRBD1 as a possible D gene (6 bases). CDR3 length equals 15 residues. With 6 bases removed from V and 0 bases from J, the gap between germline ends came to 14 bases. Looked up from germline, CDR1 is LNHDA and CDR2 is SQIVND (reference sequence). The CDR3 loop reads CASRGGDNSNYGYTF. CDR3 nucleotide sequence: TGTGCCAGTAGGGGCGGGGACAACTCTAACTATGGCTACACCTTC.

The genes are TRBV3-1 (or the pseudogene TRBV3-2) and TRBJ1-6; maybe TRBD1 (6 bases). The CDR3 sequence is 15 residues long. Germline V gene data show CDR1 as LGHDT and CDR2 as YNNKEL (reference sequence). Trimming removed 0 bases from V and 7 bases from J, with 10 bases in between. CDR3 protein: CASSQETGRNSPLHF. The CDR3, as DNA: TGTGCCAGCAGCCAAGAAACAGGGAGAAATTCACCCCTCCACTTT.

In this sample, this clone turned up once. This sequence joins TRBV6-6 and TRBJ1-2; 12 bases are shared with TRBD1. CDR1 and CDR2 (germline): MNHNY, SVGAGI (reference sequence). Trimming cost V 5 bases and J 1 base; bases outside gene matches: 8. The CDR3 runs to 17 residues. The CDR3 DNA reads TGTGCCAGCAGTCCCGGGACAGGGGGCTCGTTTAACTATGGCTACACCTTC. As protein: CASSPGTGGSFNYGYTF.

J is TRBJ1-1 and V is TRBV6-4; 11 bases agree with TRBD1. The CDR3 is 15 amino acids. The J segment lost 1 base and the V segment lost 8 bases, leaving 6 bases of the junction unmatched. The germline V gene has CDR1 MRHNA and CDR2 SNTAGT. CDR3 sequence (DNA): TGTGCCAGCTCCCGGACAGGGGGCGAGAACACTGAAGCTTTCTTT. It translates to CASSRTGGENTEAFF.

The chain employs TRBV11-2 and TRBJ1-2; 11 bases fit TRBD1. There are 17 residues in the CDR3. V lost 1 base, J lost 2 bases, and 6 bases stayed unmatched. In germline, CDR1 is SGHAT, CDR2 FQNNGV. CDR3 loop: CASSLVLGQGANYGYTF. In DNA, the CDR3 is TGTGCCAGCAGCTTAGTCCTCGGACAGGGGGCGAACTATGGCTACACCTTC.

The V and J genes are TRBV29-1 and TRBJ2-1; 9 bases are a match to TRBD2. The CDR3 totals 16 residues. Trimming removed 4 bases from V and 3 bases from J; junction bases left unmatched: 10. The germline gives CDR1 SQVTM, CDR2 ANQGSEA. Here the CDR3 reads CSVVAGDPPNYNEQFF. CDR3 DNA: TGCAGCGTTGTAGCGGGGGACCCACCTAACTACAATGAGCAGTTCTTC.

The chain is built from TRBV28 and TRBJ2-1; D is undetermined. Germline assignment: CDR1 MDHEN and CDR2 SYDVKM. V was trimmed by 8 bases and J by 7 bases, leaving 9 bases between them. The CDR3 sequence is 11 residues long. The CDR3 loop reads CASLTRNEQFF. The CDR3 region has the DNA TGTGCCAGCCTTACACGGAATGAGCAGTTCTTC.

The chain joins TRBV9 to TRBJ2-2; TRBD1 aligns across 7 bases. The germline gives CDR1 SGDLS, CDR2 YYNGEE. The CDR3 spans 16 residues. The ends lost 1 base at V and 4 bases at J; junction bases unmatched: 7. The CDR3 DNA follows: TGTGCCAGCAGCGTATGGGTGGCAGGGGGCACCGGGGAGCTGTTTTTT. It is translated as CASSVWVAGGTGELFF.

This clone is a singleton in its sample. V and J are TRBV7-2 and TRBJ1-5; D gene uncertain. Germline V lookup: CDR1 SGHTA, CDR2 FQGNSA. Between the trimmed V and J ends, which lost 3 bases and 3 bases, there was a span of 6 bases. CDR3 size: 13 residues. CDR3 amino acids: CASSFGVNQPQHF. The CDR3 bases are TGTGCCAGCAGCTTCGGAGTCAATCAGCCCCAGCATTTT.

The chain links TRBV5-1 to TRBJ2-7; 13 bases fit TRBD2. The CDR3 has 15 amino acids. After removal of 4 bases from V and 7 bases from J, the junction contained 8 bases not matched to a gene. Per germline, CDR1 SGHRS and CDR2 YFSETQ. CDR3 nucleotide sequence: TGCGCCAGCAGCGATTGGACTAGCGGGGGACCTGAGCAGTACTTC. As protein: CASSDWTSGGPEQYF. Filled out from reference TRBV5-1 and TRBJ2-7, the complete variable domain reads KAGVTQTPRYLIKTRGQQVTLSCSPISGHRSVSWYQQTPGQGLQFLFEYFSETQRNKGNFPGRFSGRQFSNSRSEMNVSTLELGDSALYLCASSDWTSGGPEQYFGPGTRLTVT.

The chain has TRBV5-1 and TRBJ2-2; 10 bases match TRBD1. CDR1 SGHRS and CDR2 YFSETQ come from the germline V gene. V was clipped by 4 bases and J by 5 bases; unmatched bases: 11. The CDR3 length is 17 residues. The CDR3 protein is CASSKRDRGRTTGELFF. CDR3 DNA sequence: TGCGCCAGCAGCAAAAGGGACAGGGGACGGACTACCGGGGAGCTGTTTTTT. The whole variable domain, remainder taken from reference TRBV5-1 and TRBJ2-2, is KAGVTQTPRYLIKTRGQQVTLSCSPISGHRSVSWYQQTPGQGLQFLFEYFSETQRNKGNFPGRFSGRQFSNSRSEMNVSTLELGDSALYLCASSKRDRGRTTGELFFGEGSRLTVL.